This T cell receptor (beta chain) came from a study of control samples from healthy donors and cancer patients. Assay used: immunoSEQ multiplex PCR; TCRdb lists only in-frame clones, some missing. The sample has about 180,000 clones; approximately 94% are singletons. J was trimmed by 8 bases and V by 3 bases; bases with no gene match: 10. Germline CDR1 reads WNHNN; CDR2 reads SYGVQD (reference sequence). There are 15 residues in the CDR3. The genes are TRBV10-1 and TRBJ2-1, with 7 bases that match TRBD2. The clonotype comes from a man between 25 and 39 years old in good health. Sequencing used blood. The DNA of the CDR3 is TGCGCCAGCAGTGACGGGACTACCCCTAGGGATGAGCAGTTCTTC. It is translated as CASSDGTTPRDEQFF.